These 5 T cell receptor beta chains originate from one sample sequenced in a study of blood T cell repertoires in COVID-19. Measured with immunoSEQ multiplex PCR; TCRdb has only the in-frame clones, and not every one. The sample includes about 100,000 clones, 75% to 95% of them seen just once. The sequenced sample was peripheral blood. These receptors were taken from a man between 18 and 29 years old with acute or convalescent COVID-19.

This rearrangement joins TRBV27 to TRBJ2-3; tentative D call: TRBD2 (5 bases). Germline V lookup: CDR1 MNHEY, CDR2 SMNVEV (reference sequence). The CDR3 totals 12 residues. V gave up 5 bases and J gave up 6 bases, with 9 bases separating them. CDR3 amino acids: CASSLDWDTQYF. The CDR3 DNA reads as TGTGCCAGCAGTCTGGACTGGGATACGCAGTATTTT.

The chain carries TRBV7-9 and TRBJ1-3, with 8 bases lining up with TRBD1. V was clipped by 4 bases and J by 0 bases; unmatched bases: 11. The germline V gene has CDR1 SEHNR and CDR2 FQNEAQ (reference sequence). CDR3 size: 18 residues. CDR3 residues: CASSSGRGRGRSGNTIYF. The CDR3 nucleotides are TGTGCCAGCAGCTCGGGCAGGGGGCGAGGGCGCTCTGGAAACACCATATATTTT.

V gene TRBV3-1 (or the pseudogene TRBV3-2) combines with J gene TRBJ1-1; unclear D gene. There are 14 residues in the CDR3. Trimming stripped 4 bases from V and 2 bases from J, with 11 bases between. Germline V gene data show CDR1 as LGHDT and CDR2 as YNNKEL (reference sequence). The CDR3 protein is CASSREGRNTEAFF. The CDR3 DNA is TGTGCCAGCAGCCGCGAGGGCCGAAACACTGAAGCTTTCTTT.

The J gene is TRBJ2-1, the V gene TRBV15; perhaps TRBD2 as D (5 bases). Germline lookup yields CDR1 LNHNV and CDR2 YYDKDF (reference sequence). Trimming pared 1 base from V and 4 bases from J, leaving 17 bases between. The CDR3 has 17 residues. The CDR3 spells CATSRVPGVGEYNEQFF. CDR3 bases: TGTGCCACCAGCAGAGTGCCAGGTGTGGGAGAGTACAATGAGCAGTTCTTC.

About this clone: The same CDR3 can be traced to other DNA sequences in this sample. The gene calls are TRBV18 and TRBJ1-2; TRBD1 aligns across 11 bases. Trimming removed 2 bases from V and 7 bases from J; junction bases left unmatched: 3. The CDR3 contains 14 residues. CDR1 and CDR2 from the germline V gene are KGHSH and LQKENI. CDR3 protein: CASSPGQGAVGYTF. CDR3 DNA sequence: TGTGCCAGCTCACCAGGACAGGGGGCGGTTGGCTACACCTTC.